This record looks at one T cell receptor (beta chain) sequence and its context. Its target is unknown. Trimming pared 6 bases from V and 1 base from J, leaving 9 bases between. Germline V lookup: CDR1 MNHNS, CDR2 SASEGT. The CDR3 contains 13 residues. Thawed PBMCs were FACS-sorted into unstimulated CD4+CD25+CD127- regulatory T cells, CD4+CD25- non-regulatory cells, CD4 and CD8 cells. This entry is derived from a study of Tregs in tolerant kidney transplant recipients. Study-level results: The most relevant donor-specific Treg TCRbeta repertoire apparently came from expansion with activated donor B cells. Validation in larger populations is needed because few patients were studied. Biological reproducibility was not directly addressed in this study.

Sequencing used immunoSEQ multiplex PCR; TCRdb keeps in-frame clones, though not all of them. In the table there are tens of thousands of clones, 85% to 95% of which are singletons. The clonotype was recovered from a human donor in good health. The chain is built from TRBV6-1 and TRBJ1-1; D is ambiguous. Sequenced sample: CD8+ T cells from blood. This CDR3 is CASSLGWNTEAFF. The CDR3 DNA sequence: TGTGCCAGCAGCCTAGGGTGGAACACTGAAGCTTTCTTT.